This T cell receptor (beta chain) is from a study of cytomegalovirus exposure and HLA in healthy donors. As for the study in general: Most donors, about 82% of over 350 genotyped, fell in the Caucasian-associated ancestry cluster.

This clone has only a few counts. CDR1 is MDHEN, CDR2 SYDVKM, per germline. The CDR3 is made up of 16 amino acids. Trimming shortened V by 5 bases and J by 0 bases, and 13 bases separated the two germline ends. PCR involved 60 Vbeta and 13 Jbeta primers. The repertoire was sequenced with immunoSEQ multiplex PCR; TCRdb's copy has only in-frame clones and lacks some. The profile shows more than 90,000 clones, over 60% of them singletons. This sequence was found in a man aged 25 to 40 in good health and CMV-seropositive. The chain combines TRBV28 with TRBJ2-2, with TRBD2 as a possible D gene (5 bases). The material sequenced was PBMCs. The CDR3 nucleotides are TGTGCCAGCAGTCCTCGGGGAGCTTCGAACACCGGGGAGCTGTTTTTT. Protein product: CASSPRGASNTGELFF.